One T cell receptor beta chain is described in this entry. This sample was taken from a study of blood T cell repertoires in COVID-19. The repertoire was sequenced with immunoSEQ multiplex PCR; TCRdb's copy has only in-frame clones and lacks some. The sample has 60,000 to 65,000 clones, 75% to 85% seen once. This TCR derives from a man in his forties or fifties with COVID-19, enrolled during active disease. The sequenced sample was peripheral blood.

The CDR3 sequence is CASSRGTSGSYWDTQYF. The CDR3 nucleotides are TGTGCCAGTAGTAGGGGGACTAGCGGCAGCTATTGGGATACGCAGTATTTT. V is TRBV19 and J is TRBJ2-3, with 11 bases fitting TRBD2. The germline V gene encodes CDR1 LNHDA and CDR2 SQIVND (reference sequence). V lost 4 bases to trimming and J lost 6 bases; unmatched junction nucleotides: 12. The CDR3 is 17 amino acids. The full variable domain, its missing parts supplied by reference TRBV19 and TRBJ2-3, is DGGITQSPKYLFRKEGQNVTLSCEQNLNHDAMYWYRQDPGQGLRLIYYSQIVNDFQKGDIAEGYSVSREKKESFPLTVTSAQKNPTAFYLCASSRGTSGSYWDTQYFGPGTRLTVL.